A single sample is the source of the 31 T cell receptor beta chains below, sequenced in a study of blood T cell repertoires in COVID-19. Assay used: immunoSEQ multiplex PCR; TCRdb lists only in-frame clones, some missing. The profile shows hundreds of thousands of clones, around nine tenths of them singletons. Input material: peripheral blood. The receptors here all came from a woman aged 45 to 65 with COVID-19, enrolled during active disease.

The V call is TRBV5-5, the J call TRBJ2-3, with D possibly matching TRBD1 (5 bases). Germline CDR1 SGHKS, CDR2 YYEKEE (reference sequence). The CDR3 extends over 14 amino acids. The V end lost 3 bases, the J end lost 4 bases, and 12 bases lay between the germline ends. CDR3 sequence: CASSWGSYADTQYF. CDR3 DNA sequence: TGTGCCAGCAGCTGGGGCTCTTATGCAGATACGCAGTATTTT.

This clone appeared a single time. One junction end disagrees with the germline gene, perhaps due to a read error. The chain recombines TRBV5-4 with TRBJ1-1; possibly TRBD1 for D (5 bases). CDR1 and CDR2 from the germline V gene are SGHNT and YYREEE (reference sequence). The CDR3 is 13 residues long. The CDR3 is CASSLEGNSEAFF. The CDR3 DNA reads TGTGCCAGCAGCTTGGAGGGGAACTCTGAAGCTTTCTTT.

The chain joins TRBV6-5 to TRBJ1-6; 11 positions match TRBD1. The germline gives CDR1 MNHEY, CDR2 SVGAGI. J gave up 10 bases and V 2 bases, and 7 bases lay outside the gene matches. This CDR3 contains 16 residues. The CDR3 bases are TGTGCCAGCAGTTACAGGACAGGGGGCGAGGGATCACCCCTCCACTTT. It encodes CASSYRTGGEGSPLHF.

The chain uses TRBV30 and TRBJ1-4; D is uncertain. Germline CDR1 is GTSNPN and CDR2 is SVGIG (reference sequence). The CDR3 is 14 residues long. Deletions cut 0 bases from V and 7 bases from J, with 12 bases between. CDR3 sequence reads: CAWSVEVDSEKLFF. CDR3 coding DNA: TGTGCCTGGAGTGTAGAGGTCGATAGTGAAAAACTGTTTTTT.

The chain is built from TRBV14 and TRBJ1-3; D might be TRBD1 (5 bases). The CDR3 has 15 amino acids. Germline assignment: CDR1 SGHDN and CDR2 FVKESK. V was shortened by 5 bases and J by 0 bases, with 11 bases between the two germline ends. CDR3 loop: CASSSGLYSGNTIYF. CDR3 bases: TGTGCCAGCAGCTCAGGGTTGTACTCTGGAAACACCATATATTTT.

The V and J genes are TRBV13 and TRBJ2-3; TRBD2 matches 8 bases. This CDR3 contains 15 residues. CDR1 and CDR2 from the germline V gene are PRHDT and FYEKMQ (reference sequence). J lost 8 bases, V lost 5 bases, and 12 bases had no gene match. CDR3 in amino acids: CASSQITGGAGTQYF. Here the CDR3 DNA reads TGTGCCAGCAGCCAAATCACCGGGGGGGCCGGTACGCAGTATTTT.

The chain joins TRBV6-4 to TRBJ1-2, with TRBD1 matching over 7 bases. Per the germline V gene, CDR1 is MRHNA and CDR2 is SNTAGT. The junction had 7 bases not matched to a gene; V was cut back by 4 bases and J by 8 bases. The CDR3 loop spans 13 amino acids. The CDR3 loop reads CASSGTGAGGYTF. As DNA, the CDR3 is TGTGCCAGCAGTGGAACAGGGGCGGGCGGCTACACCTTC.

The gene calls are TRBV2 and TRBJ2-1, with D perhaps TRBD1 (5 bases). The ends were cut back, 4 bases at V and 0 bases at J, with 10 bases in the middle. The CDR3 covers 15 residues. Looked up from germline, CDR1 is SNHLY and CDR2 is FYNNEI. CDR3: CASSALDNSYNEQFF. The CDR3 coding sequence is TGTGCCAGCAGTGCCTTGGACAACTCCTACAATGAGCAGTTCTTC.

The chain uses TRBV5-4 and TRBJ1-4; tentatively, D is TRBD1 (5 bases). V shed 4 bases and J shed 8 bases, with 15 bases lying between them. The length of the CDR3 is 14 residues. CDR1 is SGHNT, CDR2 YYREEE, per germline (reference sequence). CDR3 protein: CASSAAGREEKLFF. The CDR3 DNA follows: TGTGCCAGCAGCGCCGCGGGACGGGAAGAAAAACTGTTTTTT.

V and J are TRBV16 and TRBJ1-3, with D hard to call. V was cut by 2 bases and J by 1 base, with 9 bases left in between. The V gene's germline CDR1 is KGHSY and CDR2 FQNENV. This CDR3 has 15 residues. CDR3 DNA sequence: TGTGCCAGCAGCCAAGGCCCGTTGTCTGGAAACACCATATATTTT. This sequence encodes CASSQGPLSGNTIYF.

Comments on this clone: A clone one base away is much larger, so this may be a read error. V gene TRBV6-6 combines with J gene TRBJ1-1; D is ambiguous. The V end lost 5 bases, the J end lost 0 bases, and 7 bases lay between the germline ends. CDR1 and CDR2 (germline): MNHNY, SVGAGI (reference sequence). There are 13 residues in the CDR3. CDR3 sequence reads: CASSIQVNTEAFF. For the CDR3, the DNA is TGTGCCAGCAGTATTCAGGTGAACACTGAAGCTTTCTTT.

The V gene is TRBV7-2, the J gene TRBJ1-3; D may be TRBD1 (5 bases). V lost 2 bases and J lost 1, with 12 bases in between. Per the germline V gene, CDR1 is SGHTA and CDR2 is FQGNSA. The CDR3 sequence is 16 residues long. The CDR3 loop is CASSLLFGGSGNTIYF. The CDR3 DNA sequence: TGTGCCAGCAGCTTACTCTTCGGGGGGTCTGGAAACACCATATATTTT.

The gene calls are TRBV30 and TRBJ2-7; D unresolved. This CDR3 has 12 amino acids. V was pared by 3 bases and J by 5 bases, with 11 bases between. Germline V gene data show CDR1 as GTSNPN and CDR2 as SVGIG (reference sequence). The CDR3, as DNA: TGTGCCTGGAGCCCCTTTCAGGACGAGCAGTACTTC. This sequence encodes CAWSPFQDEQYF.

The chain couples TRBV19 to TRBJ1-1, with TRBD1 as a possible D gene (6 bases). V was pared by 6 bases and J by 2 bases, with 10 bases between. This CDR3 region has 13 residues. Germline CDR1 LNHDA, CDR2 SQIVND (reference sequence). This chain's CDR3 is CASRGARNTEAFF. The CDR3 nucleotides read TGTGCCAGTAGGGGGGCTCGAAACACTGAAGCTTTCTTT.

This chain links TRBV5-6 with TRBJ2-5; 9 bases fit TRBD2. This CDR3 has 14 amino acids. Germline-derived CDR1 and CDR2 are SGHDT and YYEEEE. V was clipped by 6 bases and J by 5 bases; unmatched bases: 8. This CDR3 is CASTLGGGAETQYF. In DNA form, the CDR3 reads TGTGCCAGCACCCTGGGCGGGGGGGCGGAGACCCAGTACTTC.

J is TRBJ1-3 and V is TRBV7-2; D is ambiguous. CDR1 SGHTA and CDR2 FQGNSA come from the germline V gene. The CDR3 consists of 14 residues. V shed 2 bases and J shed 0 bases, with 5 bases lying between them. CDR3 amino acids: CASSLTSSGNTIYF. In DNA form, the CDR3 reads TGTGCCAGCAGCTTAACCAGCTCTGGAAACACCATATATTTT.

This chain links TRBV21-1 with TRBJ2-3; no DNA check was done on the table's D call, TRBD2. TRBV21-1 is tagged as a pseudogene. The CDR3 is 16 residues long. CDR3 sequence reads: CASSPSSSVSTDTQYF. The CDR3 region has the DNA TGTGCCAGCAGCCCCTCAAGTAGCGTTAGCACAGATACGCAGTATTTT.

V is TRBV4-2 and J is TRBJ2-7, with D tentatively TRBD1 (5 bases). The V gene lost 2 bases and the J gene lost 2 bases, with 10 bases spanning the gap. Germline values: CDR1 LGHNA, CDR2 YNFKEQ. The CDR3 contains 14 residues. The CDR3 bases are TGTGCCAGCAGCCAACCCGTGGGGCCCTACGAGCAGTACTTC. Translating gives CASSQPVGPYEQYF.

The chain uses TRBV6-5 and TRBJ1-5; weak D call: TRBD1 (6 bases). The germline V and J ends were trimmed by 6 bases and 0 bases, with 12 bases remaining between them. Germline V gene sequence: CDR1 MNHEY, CDR2 SVGAGI. The CDR3 contains 15 residues. The CDR3 coding sequence is TGTGCCAGCAGAAAGACAGGCGTTAGCAATCAGCCCCAGCATTTT. Translation: CASRKTGVSNQPQHF.

The chain has TRBV13 and TRBJ1-2, with no clear D. Deletions cut 0 bases from V and 4 bases from J, with 15 bases between. Germline V gene data show CDR1 as PRHDT and CDR2 as FYEKMQ (reference sequence). The CDR3 is 16 amino acids. The CDR3 DNA follows: TGTGCCAGCAGCTTAGGCCGAGGGCCTCGGGTCTATGGCTACACCTTC. It specifies CASSLGRGPRVYGYTF.

The rearrangement joins TRBV5-1 to TRBJ2-7, with 12 bases lining up with TRBD2. From germline, CDR1 is SGHRS and CDR2 YFSETQ. With 3 bases clipped from V and 2 bases from J, the junction kept 3 bases outside the gene matches. This CDR3 region has 15 residues. The chain's CDR3 is CASSSRTSGTYEQYF. The CDR3 DNA follows: TGCGCCAGCAGCTCGAGGACTAGCGGGACCTACGAGCAGTACTTC.

The V and J genes are TRBV6-5 and TRBJ2-7, with TRBD1 identical over 7 bases. With V trimmed by 4 bases and J by 3 bases, 12 bases remained unmatched. CDR3 length equals 16 residues. Germline V gene lookup returns CDR1 MNHEY and CDR2 SVGAGI. This CDR3 reads CASSSRDSLLRYEQYF. The CDR3 DNA follows: TGTGCCAGCAGTTCTAGGGACAGCCTCCTCCGCTACGAGCAGTACTTC.

This chain connects TRBV19 to TRBJ2-1, with 11 bases lining up with TRBD2. This CDR3 has 16 residues. Germline values: CDR1 LNHDA, CDR2 SQIVND (reference sequence). V was pared by 5 bases and J by 2 bases, with 5 bases of the junction left unmatched. Here the CDR3 reads CASSLILAGAYNEQFF. CDR3 sequence (DNA): TGTGCCAGTAGTCTAATACTAGCGGGGGCCTACAATGAGCAGTTCTTC.

The chain carries TRBV2 and TRBJ1-5, with TRBD1 matching 11 bases. The CDR3 sequence is 15 residues long. With 7 bases clipped from V and 7 bases from J, the junction kept 9 bases outside the gene matches. Germline V CDR1 and CDR2: SNHLY, FYNNEI. CDR3 loop: CASTPRTGGVQPQHF. The CDR3 nucleotides read TGTGCCAGCACCCCCCGGACAGGGGGCGTCCAGCCCCAGCATTTT.

The chain joins TRBV5-1 to TRBJ2-3, with 7 bases fitting TRBD2. Per germline, CDR1 SGHRS and CDR2 YFSETQ. V lost 3 bases to trimming and J lost 1 base; unmatched junction nucleotides: 5. The length of the CDR3 is 15 residues. The CDR3 here is CASSSLAVRTDTQYF. The CDR3 coding sequence is TGCGCCAGCAGCTCTCTAGCGGTCCGCACAGATACGCAGTATTTT. Drawing the rest from reference TRBV5-1 and TRBJ2-3, the complete variable domain is KAGVTQTPRYLIKTRGQQVTLSCSPISGHRSVSWYQQTPGQGLQFLFEYFSETQRNKGNFPGRFSGRQFSNSRSEMNVSTLELGDSALYLCASSSLAVRTDTQYFGPGTRLTVL.

CDR3 in amino acids: CASSLDRPSGELFF. In DNA, the CDR3 is TGCGCCAGCAGCTTGGACAGGCCTTCCGGGGAGCTGTTTTTT. The chain combines TRBV5-1 with TRBJ2-2; perhaps TRBD1 as D (5 bases). V lost 0 bases to trimming and J lost 6 bases, with 9 bases between them. CDR3 length equals 14 residues. CDR1 is SGHRS and CDR2 is YFSETQ in the germline V gene. The full variable domain, in which reference TRBV5-1 and TRBJ2-2 provide the parts outside the CDR3, is KAGVTQTPRYLIKTRGQQVTLSCSPISGHRSVSWYQQTPGQGLQFLFEYFSETQRNKGNFPGRFSGRQFSNSRSEMNVSTLELGDSALYLCASSLDRPSGELFFGEGSRLTVL.

This chain joins TRBV6-5 and TRBJ2-2; 11 bases line up with TRBD2. CDR1 and CDR2 from the germline V gene are MNHEY and SVGAGI. J gave up 6 bases and V 5 bases, and 5 bases lay outside the gene matches. The CDR3 runs to 15 residues. The CDR3 sequence is CASSLAGGSPGELFF. Here the CDR3 DNA reads TGTGCCAGCAGTCTAGCGGGGGGCAGTCCCGGGGAGCTGTTTTTT.

V usage is TRBV4-1 and J usage is TRBJ1-5; 9 positions agree with TRBD1. The CDR3 spans 15 residues. Trimming took 3 bases from V and 5 from J; bases not matched to a gene: 5. CDR1 is MGHRA, CDR2 YSYEKL, per germline. The CDR3 DNA is TGCGCCAGCAGCCACAGCTGGACAGGGGATCAGCCCCAGCATTTT. It specifies CASSHSWTGDQPQHF.

The gene calls are TRBV20-1 and TRBJ2-1, with 10 bases fitting TRBD2. J gave up 4 bases and V 3 bases, and 3 bases lay outside the gene matches. Germline V gene sequence: CDR1 DFQATT, CDR2 SNEGSKA (reference sequence). The CDR3 totals 14 residues. CDR3 sequence reads: CSASLAGVYNEQFF. The CDR3 nucleotides are TGCAGTGCTAGTCTAGCGGGGGTATACAATGAGCAGTTCTTC.

V and J are TRBV19 and TRBJ2-5; 7 positions agree with TRBD1. The CDR3 length is 14 residues. CDR1 and CDR2 from the germline V gene are LNHDA and SQIVND (reference sequence). The J segment lost 4 bases and the V segment lost 5 bases, leaving 7 bases of the junction unmatched. This CDR3 reads CASSPPGQPETQYF. The CDR3 bases are TGTGCCAGTAGTCCCCCGGGACAGCCAGAGACCCAGTACTTC.

This chain uses TRBV6-5 with TRBJ1-5; D possibly corresponds to TRBD1 (5 bases). CDR3 length: 13 residues. Germline CDR1 and CDR2: MNHEY and SVGAGI. Trimming took off 6 bases at V and 3 bases at J, with 9 bases between the two ends. In nucleotides, the CDR3 is TGTGCCAGCAGAGGGGCCGACAATCAGCCCCAGCATTTT. Encoded protein: CASRGADNQPQHF.